The rows below give T cell receptor beta chains drawn from one sample of a study of blood T cells in healthy people across ages. TCRdb recomputed calls from the 5' RACE reads with MiXCR, one row per CDR3 protein. The table has some 640,000 distinct CDR3 sequences, roughly 30% seen once. The specimen was blood. These receptors were obtained from a woman older than 75 in good health. Each CDR3 is given with its conserved first and last residue. D genes are given only for firm matches. Some rows mark clone size as missing; the rest say once, few, many or name a class of expanded clone.

size	V	J	D	DNA	CDR3
-	TRBV12-3/TRBV12-4	TRBJ2-3	TRBD2	TGTGCCAGCAGTTTGAGCGGGGGAGCAGATGCGCAGTATTTT	CASSLSGGADAQYF
-	TRBV9	TRBJ1-1	-	TGTGCCAGCAGCGTATTGAAGAGTGCTGAAGCTTTCTTT	CASSVLKSAEAFF
many	TRBV6-2/TRBV6-3	TRBJ2-5	-	TGTGCCAGCAGTTGGAATACGGGGTTAGAGACCCAGTACTTC	CASSWNTGLETQYF
-	TRBV6-5	TRBJ2-4	TRBD1	TGTGCCAGCAGCGCCGGGACAGGGACATCGGCCAAAAACATTCGGTACTTC	CASSAGTGTSAKNIRYF
few	TRBV20-1	TRBJ2-2	-	TGCAGTGCTCCCAGACAGTCCGGGGAGCGGTTTTTT	CSAPRQSGERFF
many	TRBV7-8	TRBJ2-7	TRBD2	TGTGCCAGCAGCCCCCGGGCTAGCGGGACCTACGAGCAGTACTTC	CASSPRASGTYEQYF
many	TRBV29-1	TRBJ2-3	-	TGCAGCGTTGAAAGGGGGGGCACAGATACGCAGTATTTT	CSVERGGTDTQYF
-	TRBV7-9	TRBJ2-2	TRBD1	TGTGCCGCCCCCCCGACAGGGGCCGGGGAGCTGTTTTTT	CAAPPTGAGELFF
-	TRBV20-1	TRBJ2-7	-	TGCAGTGCTAGAGTCCAGACAGCCCCCTACGAGCAGTACTTC	CSARVQTAPYEQYF
-	TRBV2	TRBJ2-7	-	TGTGCCAGCAGTGAGGGAGCCCCAGGGCTCGAGCAGTACTTC	CASSEGAPGLEQYF
few	TRBV30	TRBJ1-2	-	TGTGCCTGGAGCAGACAGGCCCTCGGCTACACCTTC	CAWSRQALGYTF
-	TRBV11-2	TRBJ1-5	-	TGTGCCAGCAGTTCTTTCCTTTACGAGCCCCAGCATTTT	CASSSFLYEPQHF
many	TRBV27	TRBJ2-7	-	TGTGCCAGCAGTATCTCGACAGGGAGGGCCTACGAGCAGTACTTC	CASSISTGRAYEQYF
few	TRBV4-1	TRBJ2-4	-	TGCGCCAGCAGCCAAAGGTATGAAAATAGCAATCAGCCCCAGTACTTC	CASSQRYENSNQPQYF
-	TRBV6-1	TRBJ1-5	-	TGTGCCAGCAGCTACTGGACGGTCCTCAATCAGCCCCAGCATTTT	CASSYWTVLNQPQHF
many	TRBV9	TRBJ2-1	-	TGTGCCAGCAGCCCGGGAACCAGTCATAATGAGCAGTTCTTC	CASSPGTSHNEQFF
many	TRBV6-1	TRBJ2-5	TRBD2	TGTGCCAGCAGCCATAGCGGGGGGGCAAAGACCCAGTACTTC	CASSHSGGAKTQYF
-	TRBV12-3/TRBV12-4	TRBJ1-5	-	TGTGCCAGCAGTTTAGGACAGCTAATCAGCCCCCAGCATTTT	CASSLGQLISPQHF
many	TRBV20-1	TRBJ1-1	TRBD1	TGCAGTGCTCAAGGGGGACAGCGGAACACTGAAGCTTTCTTT	CSAQGGQRNTEAFF
-	TRBV20-1	TRBJ1-1	TRBD1	TGCAGTGCTTCTCGGGACAGTAGACTGAACACTGAAGCTTTCTTT	CSASRDSRLNTEAFF
few	TRBV9	TRBJ1-1	-	TGTGCCAGCAGCCGGGGGGGATCCAATCTTGAAGCTTTCTTT	CASSRGGSNLEAFF
-	TRBV7-2	TRBJ1-1	-	TGTGCCAGCAGCCCCCGGGGGCTCGGCACTGAAGCTTTCTTT	CASSPRGLGTEAFF
-	TRBV19	TRBJ2-3	-	TGTGCCAGTAAAAGGACTCATAGCACAGATACGCAGTATTTT	CASKRTHSTDTQYF
-	TRBV19	TRBJ2-2	-	TGTGCCAGTCGATCTCAGGGTACCGGGGAGCTGTTTTTT	CASRSQGTGELFF
-	TRBV29-1	TRBJ1-4	-	-	CRVGWGAANEKRFF
-	TRBV6-5	TRBJ2-1	TRBD2	TGTGCCAGCAGTTACTCATGGTTATCAGCGGGGGGTGGCAATGAGCAGTTCTTC	CASSYSWLSAGGGNEQFF
many	TRBV20-1	TRBJ2-5	TRBD1	TGCAGTGCCAGGGGGGAGACCCAGTACTTC	CSARGETQYF
-	TRBV20-1	TRBJ2-7	-	TGCAGTGCCCAAGGCGGGGGCTCAAGAGGACACCCCTACGAGCAGTACTTC	CSAQGGGSRGHPYEQYF
once	TRBV29-1	TRBJ2-7	TRBD2	TGCAGCGTAGTCACTAGCGGATACTACGAGCAGTACTTC	CSVVTSGYYEQYF
-	TRBV15	TRBJ2-1	-	TGTGCCACCAGCAGAGATTTAGGTGGTCCTCTCTACAATGAGCAGTTCTTC	CATSRDLGGPLYNEQFF
many	TRBV29-1	TRBJ2-7	-	TGCAGCGTGCACGACGGCTACGAGCAGTACTTC	CSVHDGYEQYF
-	TRBV3-1	TRBJ1-4	TRBD1	TGTGCCAGCAGCCATGGACAGGGGAACGAAAAACTGTTTTTT	CASSHGQGNEKLFF
many	TRBV6-1	TRBJ2-3	-	TGTGCCAGCAGTCGAACGGGGGTCCCAGATACGCAGTATTTT	CASSRTGVPDTQYF
many	TRBV10-3	TRBJ2-7	TRBD2	TGTGCCATCAGTGACCACGGGGGGACCTCCTACGAGCAGTACTTC	CAISDHGGTSYEQYF
few	TRBV7-6	TRBJ1-1	TRBD1	TGTGCCAGCAGCTTGACAGGGGGCGGGATGAACACTGAAGCTTTCTTT	CASSLTGGGMNTEAFF
-	TRBV7-7	TRBJ2-1	-	TGTGCTAGCGGCTTAGAGGAGAGGGACGGTGAGCAGTTCTTC	CASGLEERDGEQFF
-	TRBV28	TRBJ1-1	-	TGTGCCAGCATTAGAGACCAGGGCGCGACTGAAGCTTTCTTT	CASIRDQGATEAFF
many	TRBV20-1	TRBJ1-5	-	TGCAGTGCTAAGATCGACTCCGTCTTAGGTCCCCAGCATTTT	CSAKIDSVLGPQHF
few	TRBV12-3/TRBV12-4	TRBJ1-5	-	TGTGCCAGCAGTTTCGCAGTCCTCGGAAATCAGCCCCAGCATTTT	CASSFAVLGNQPQHF
many	TRBV7-8	TRBJ2-1	-	TGTGCCAGCAGCTTAGCGGGCGGGGCTGAGCAGTTCTTC	CASSLAGGAEQFF